This T cell receptor beta chain was obtained from a study of T cells after yellow fever vaccination (dated by TCRdb to about 2019). With respect to the entire study: Libraries from fractions with low cell numbers were prepared with the SMART-Seq v4 Ultra Low Input RNA kit. To track T-cell clones before and after primary and booster YFV17D yellow fever vaccination, bulk TCR alpha and beta repertoires were sequenced longitudinally. The cohort comprised two healthy male donors, one aged 18 to 29 and one aged 30 to 40 years. Blood was collected at multiple timepoints before and after primary and secondary immunization, and bulk PBMC replicates and cell subsets were isolated. Points the paper makes about the study in general: After the booster, most clones that had expanded after primary vaccination were detected again (almost 97% of CD4 and around nine tenths of CD8), suggesting broad maintenance of memory. Computational filtering was needed because FACS-sorted repertoires could contain abundant contaminating clonotypes from the bulk population. Compared with the primary T-cell response, the secondary T-cell response was weaker but faster, peaking on day 5 rather than day 15. The study included only a couple of donors, which limits how far the findings can be generalized. A small fraction of clonotypes appeared in both the CD4 and CD8 compartments, likely as a result of convergent recombination.

TCR cDNA was synthesized by 5'RACE template switching, through which a universal primer site and unique molecular identifiers were introduced. Priming for cDNA synthesis came from both the TCR alpha and TCR beta constant segments. Library amplification involved two PCR steps, and the second step added sample barcodes and sequencing adapters. Sequencing of libraries was performed on Illumina HiSeq 2500 (2x100 bp) or NovaSeq (2x150 bp). The authors' pipeline ran thus. Reads were demultiplexed and collapsed into UMI consensus sequences with MIGEC, and V(D)J alignment was performed with MiXCR. Clonotypes responding to the vaccine were identified with edgeR on replicate PBMC samples, with the criteria of FDR below 0.01 and a log2 fold change above 5 up to day 15. Bulk clonotypes were assigned CD4 or CD8 identity according to which sequenced CD4 or CD8 repertoire held them at higher abundance. NS4B-specific clonotypes were defined as those at least 10-fold enriched in dextramer-positive over dextramer-negative fractions; CD4-biased clonotypes were excluded. In TCRdb, the public reads were trimmed at Q25 with fastp and aligned with MiXCR, with productive beta chains retained. Rows matching on CDR3 protein sequence are summarized as one entry with the most common DNA and genes. TCRdb, not the authors, supplied the V and J calls. The sample table lists around 49,000 distinct CDR3 sequences, 6.8% of them with a count of one. The top ten hold about 15% of the sample.

The treatment or condition label of this sample denotes: live attenuated yellow fever vaccine strain. PBMCs were isolated from peripheral blood using a standard Ficoll-Paque protocol. Epitope-specific CD8 T cells were sorted using a dextramer loaded with the yellow fever NS4B epitope peptide, with anti-CD3 and anti-CD8 staining. RNA was extracted with TriZol from bulk PBMCs, CD4 and CD8 fractions, and dextramer-positive and dextramer-negative fractions. As encoded in the germline V gene, CDR1 is MNHEY while CDR2 is SVGEGT. V is shortened by 6 bases, J by 0 bases, and the region joining them spans 20 bases. Including cysteine and phenylalanine, the CDR3 has 18 amino acids. Only the CDR3 DNA stays, 54 bases, in frame from base 1. At least ten counts were recorded for this clonotype. Base qualities are not at hand, and no much larger clone is one base apart.

The source was CD8+ T cells not binding an NS4B(214-222) dextramer, sorted from PBMCs, collected 45 days after the yellow fever booster vaccination. Read against the paper, the sample's cell subset or site label means: NS4B epitope dextramer-negative CD8 T cells. This clonotype was obtained from a man aged 25 to 40 who received the YFV17D yellow fever vaccine. The rearrangement combines TRBV6-2 or TRBV6-3 with TRBJ2-2, and the D gene may be TRBD2, 5 bases matching. The DNA reads TGTGCCAGCAGCCCCGGGGTCCCCCTAACAACGAACACCGGGGAGCTGTTTTTT. Translated, it gives CASSPGVPLTTNTGELFF.